The 7 T cell receptor beta chains reported below all come from one sample, sequenced in a study of OX40 agonist ivuxolimab in advanced cancers. TCRdb's table, derived via immunoSEQ multiplex PCR, lists solely in-frame clones and lacks some. The sample carries tens of thousands of clones, 86% recorded once. The sample in question was CD4+ or CD8+ T cells sorted from blood, obtained in a trial of the OX40 agonist ivuxolimab. These receptors came from an adult with an advanced solid tumor such as melanoma, head and neck, liver or kidney cancer.

V and J are TRBV4-1 and TRBJ2-1, with D possibly matching TRBD2 (6 bases). The germline gives CDR1 MGHRA, CDR2 YSYEKL. Trimming removed 5 bases from V and 0 bases from J, with 20 bases in between. The CDR3 totals 18 residues. The CDR3 loop is CASSTRDSSTSSYNEQFF. In nucleotides, the CDR3 is TGCGCCAGCAGCACTCGGGACTCATCTACAAGCTCCTACAATGAGCAGTTCTTC.

This chain connects TRBV4-1 to TRBJ1-1; 7 nucleotides align to TRBD1. Germline CDR1 is MGHRA and CDR2 is YSYEKL. V lost 0 bases and J lost 1; bases outside the gene matches: 8. The CDR3 covers 17 residues. The CDR3 spells CASSQDSRTGGNTEAFF. For the CDR3, the DNA is TGCGCCAGCAGCCAAGATAGCAGGACAGGCGGGAACACTGAAGCTTTCTTT.

CDR3 residues: CASSRSGHSGNTIYF. The CDR3 bases are TGTGCCAGCAGTCGATCAGGCCACTCTGGAAACACCATATATTTT. V is TRBV6-5 and J is TRBJ1-3; D is ambiguous. Germline assignment: CDR1 MNHEY and CDR2 SVGAGI. The CDR3 is 15 residues long. Trimming pared 5 bases from V and 0 bases from J, leaving 11 bases between.

The rearrangement links TRBV5-1 to TRBJ1-1; D might be TRBD1 (5 bases). CDR3 length: 14 residues. V shed 4 bases and J shed 1 base, with 11 bases lying between them. Germline lookup yields CDR1 SGHRS and CDR2 YFSETQ. CDR3: CASSLTGRNTEAFF. CDR3 DNA sequence: TGCGCCAGCAGCCTCACGGGACGGAACACTGAAGCTTTCTTT. The variable domain in full, completed from reference TRBV5-1 and TRBJ1-1, reads KAGVTQTPRYLIKTRGQQVTLSCSPISGHRSVSWYQQTPGQGLQFLFEYFSETQRNKGNFPGRFSGRQFSNSRSEMNVSTLELGDSALYLCASSLTGRNTEAFFGQGTRLTVV.

The chain has TRBV2 and TRBJ2-3; TRBD2 matches 14 bases. J lost 4 bases, V lost 6 bases, and 9 bases had no gene match. This CDR3 is built from 17 residues. Germline V gene sequence: CDR1 SNHLY, CDR2 FYNNEI. CDR3: CASRRLAGGPGPDTQYF. The CDR3 DNA reads TGTGCCAGCAGGAGACTAGCGGGGGGGCCAGGGCCAGATACGCAGTATTTT.

V and J are TRBV4-2 and TRBJ2-5, with 9 bases identical to TRBD1. The germline V gene has CDR1 LGHNA and CDR2 YNFKEQ. CDR3 length: 14 amino acids. After removal of 7 bases from V and 2 bases from J, the junction contained 5 bases not matched to a gene. CDR3 nucleotides: TGTGCCAGCAACCCCGGACAGGGGCAAGAGACCCAGTACTTC. This sequence encodes CASNPGQGQETQYF.

This chain connects TRBV7-9 to TRBJ1-3, with TRBD1 matching 8 bases. This CDR3 has 14 residues. CDR1 SEHNR and CDR2 FQNEAQ come from the germline V gene (reference sequence). V shed 4 bases and J 3 bases; nucleotides not matched to a gene: 2. The CDR3 DNA sequence: TGTGCCAGCAGCTCGACAGGGGATGGAAACACCATATATTTT. This translates into CASSSTGDGNTIYF.